Below, one TCR beta chain is given with its context. Its specificity is not known. This record belongs to a study of tumor-infiltrating lymphocytes in primary liver carcinoma. Points from the study as a whole: Compared with blood, tumor repertoires held significantly more in their top 250 clones.

Germline DNA was extracted alongside blood RNA, which was obtained from unsorted whole blood. Around 3.9 milliliters of peripheral blood were drawn preoperatively. The CDR3 length is 12 residues. The germline gives CDR1 SGHAT, CDR2 FQNNGV. V lost 8 bases and J lost 8, with 16 bases in between. TCR beta cDNA was reverse-transcribed from 400 to 500 ng of total RNA. The reaction used a constant-region primer and ProtoScript II reverse transcriptase. Libraries for TCR beta were built through three nested multiplex PCR rounds, which together made up a slightly modified ARM-PCR procedure. Two initial PCR rounds of roughly 10 cycles each paired TRBV1-TRBV30 forward primers with a C-beta reverse primer. Each CDR3 protein is one row after TCRdb ran MiXCR on the multiplex PCR reads. Here the sample spans 300,000 to 350,000 distinct CDR3 sequences, about 61% being singletons.

The sequencing sample was made of peripheral blood. The sequence was collected from a man in his forties with primary liver carcinoma and hepatitis B virus infection. The chain recombines TRBV11-2 with TRBJ2-7; D may be TRBD1 (6 bases). The CDR3, as DNA: TGTGCCAGCGGGGATGCAGGGGACAAGCAGTACTTC. Translating it yields CASGDAGDKQYF.